This T cell receptor beta chain was sequenced in a study of patients and donors after allogeneic stem cell transplantation. This clonotype has just a few counts. The ends were cut back, 6 bases at V and 0 bases at J, with 12 bases in the middle. Germline V gene lookup returns CDR1 DFQATT and CDR2 SNEGSKA (reference sequence). The CDR3 covers 14 residues. One entry per CDR3 protein, called by TCRdb with MiXCR from the RT-PCR reads. The repertoire holds under 200,000 distinct CDR3 sequences, with roughly 31% as singletons. V usage is TRBV20-1 and J usage is TRBJ1-3, with D hard to call. The TCR sequence derives from a human donor who was either an allogeneic HSCT recipient or a stem cell or donor lymphocyte infusion donor (not recorded which). It is not recorded whose cells these are; they may come from a transplant donor. The specimen sequenced was blood, either unsorted or a sorted T cell fraction (not recorded which). The CDR3 nucleotides are TGCAGTGCCCTAGTACCCTCCTCTGGAAACACCATATATTTT. This encodes CSALVPSSGNTIYF.